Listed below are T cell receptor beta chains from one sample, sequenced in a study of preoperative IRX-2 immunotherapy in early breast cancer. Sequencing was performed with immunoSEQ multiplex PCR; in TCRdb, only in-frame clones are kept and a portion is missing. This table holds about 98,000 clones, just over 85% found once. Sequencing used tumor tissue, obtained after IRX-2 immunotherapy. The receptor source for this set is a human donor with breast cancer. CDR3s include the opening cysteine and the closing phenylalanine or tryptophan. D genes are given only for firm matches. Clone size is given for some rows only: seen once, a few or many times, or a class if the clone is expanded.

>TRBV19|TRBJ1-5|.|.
TGTGCCAGTCTAGTAATGGGGGAAGGCAATCAGCCCCAGCATTTT
CASLVMGEGNQPQHF
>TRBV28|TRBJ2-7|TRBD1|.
TGTGCCAGCAGTACCCTCTTCCGGGACAGGGGATACTTC
CASSTLFRDRGYF
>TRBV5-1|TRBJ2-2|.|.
TGCGCCAGCAGCTTAACAGCGAACACCGGGGAGCTGTTTTTT
CASSLTANTGELFF
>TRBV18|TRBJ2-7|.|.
TGTGCCAGCTCCCCGGGGGCGATGAACGAGCAGTACTTC
CASSPGAMNEQYF
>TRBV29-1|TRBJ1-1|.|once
TGCAGCGGGAGGAAGGGGGGAAACACTGAAGCTTTCTTT
CSGRKGGNTEAFF
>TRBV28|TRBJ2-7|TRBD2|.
TGTGCCAGCGCTAGCGGGAGAGCCTACGAGCAGTACTTC
CASASGRAYEQYF
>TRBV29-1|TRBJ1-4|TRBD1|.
TGCAGCGTCCGACAGGGGGGGACTAATGAAAAACTGTTTTTT
CSVRQGGTNEKLFF
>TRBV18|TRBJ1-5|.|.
TGTGCCAGCTCACCAAGCGGCAGGCTCAATCAGCCCCAGCATTTT
CASSPSGRLNQPQHF
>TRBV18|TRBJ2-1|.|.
TGTGCCAGCTCAGGTGGTGGACAGTACAATGAGCAGTTCTTC
CASSGGGQYNEQFF
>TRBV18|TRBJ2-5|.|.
TGTGCCAGCTCACTCTGGCGGGAAGAGACCCAGTACTTC
CASSLWREETQYF
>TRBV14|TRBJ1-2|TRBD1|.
TGTGCCAGCAGCCAAGATAGGACAGGCAACTATGGCTACACCTTC
CASSQDRTGNYGYTF
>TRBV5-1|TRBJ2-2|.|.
TGCGCCAGCAGCCCAGAGACAGGACCCAGGACCGGGGAGCTGTTTTTT
CASSPETGPRTGELFF
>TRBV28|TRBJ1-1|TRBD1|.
TGTGCCAGCAGTCAGACCAGGGGGCAGGGCACTGAAGCTTTCTTT
CASSQTRGQGTEAFF
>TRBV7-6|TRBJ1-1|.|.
TGTGCCAGCAGCTTAAGTGTCGGGAACACTGAAGCTTTCTTT
CASSLSVGNTEAFF
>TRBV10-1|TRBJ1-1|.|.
TGCGCCAGCAGTGAGTCTGGGGGGCCCGGCACTGAAGCTTTCTTT
CASSESGGPGTEAFF
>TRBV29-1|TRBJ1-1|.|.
TGCAGCGTTTCGCCGACGAACACTGAAGCTTTCTTT
CSVSPTNTEAFF
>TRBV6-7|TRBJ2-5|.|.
TGTGCCAGCAGCGGAGACCGGGGCCGGGGTTGGCAAGAGACCCAGTACTTC
CASSGDRGRGWQETQYF